The clone carrying this TCR beta chain was seen at least ten times. Its cognate antigen is unknown. Repertoires were generated with immunoSEQ multiplex PCR, while TCRdb's copy carries only in-frame clones and drops some. Found here are approximately 1,000,000 clones, 70% to 80% of them singletons; the top ten hold more than 0.45%. The length of the CDR3 is 13 residues. Germline CDR1 and CDR2: MDHEN and SYDVKM. The trim removed 10 bases at V and 3 bases at J, leaving 6 bases unmatched. The data were taken from a study of shared clonotypes between healthy human individuals. Study results and limitations: Shared clonotypes: 4.5% to 6% naive CD4, around 3.4% naive CD8, roughly 2.2% memory CD4, 0.35% to 0.5% memory CD8. Relative to their counterparts shared across all four donors, non-shared clonotypes exhibited diminished generation probabilities. Estimated richness was generally greater in naive than memory subsets.

Sequencing was performed on memory CD4+ T cells from PBMCs. Subset of the sample: CD45RA-negative fraction. The rearrangement links TRBV28 to TRBJ2-1; 7 bases are shared with TRBD1. The sequence was obtained from a man between 18 and 29 years old in good health. Some clones in this sample may be carry-over from other donors' samples. The DNA for the CDR3 is TGTGCCACCGGGGACAGTTTCTACAATGAGCAGTTCTTC. Translated, it gives CATGDSFYNEQFF.